The 27 T cell receptor beta chains presented below share a single source sample, sequenced in a study of vaccination effects on CD4 cells after COVID-19. Following an approximately 11-day culture, CD4+ T cells were purified. Their specific antigens are unknown. TCRdb's table, derived via immunoSEQ multiplex PCR, lists solely in-frame clones and lacks some. The data show 70,000 to 75,000 clones, around 77% seen once. The sequencing here drew on CD4+ T cells from PBMCs cultured without peptide, taken before COVID-19 vaccination. The receptors shown here come from a human donor who received a COVID-19 vaccine.

The chain links TRBV27 to TRBJ1-2; tentatively, D is TRBD1 (5 bases). This CDR3 is 13 amino acids long. V was trimmed by 9 bases and J by 4 bases, leaving 15 bases between them. The germline V gene encodes CDR1 MNHEY and CDR2 SMNVEV (reference sequence). The CDR3 loop reads CASGGARIYGYTF. CDR3 sequence (DNA): TGTGCCAGTGGAGGGGCGAGAATCTATGGCTACACCTTC.

The rearrangement joins TRBV3-1 (or the pseudogene TRBV3-2) to TRBJ2-5, with D uncertain. Trimming stripped 4 bases from V and 2 bases from J, with 11 bases between. The CDR3 is made up of 14 amino acids. Looked up from germline, CDR1 is LGHDT and CDR2 is YNNKEL (reference sequence). The CDR3 sequence: CASSLAGSQETQYF. In DNA, the CDR3 is TGTGCCAGCAGCCTGGCAGGCTCACAAGAGACCCAGTACTTC.

This chain joins TRBV18 and TRBJ1-3; tentatively, D is TRBD1 (5 bases). V was clipped by 5 bases and J by 0 bases, with 11 bases between them. The CDR3 covers 15 residues. CDR1 KGHSH and CDR2 LQKENI come from the germline V gene. The CDR3 region is CASSSQGRSGNTIYF. CDR3 in DNA: TGTGCCAGCTCATCCCAGGGTCGCTCTGGAAACACCATATATTTT.

J is TRBJ2-7 and V is TRBV11-3, with D possibly matching TRBD2 (6 bases). Germline-derived CDR1 and CDR2 are SGHNT and YENEEA. This CDR3 contains 13 residues. Trimming shortened V by 8 bases and J by 3 bases, and 14 bases separated the two germline ends. The CDR3 sequence: CASYSEGGYEQYV. In DNA form, the CDR3 reads TGTGCCAGCTACTCGGAGGGAGGCTACGAGCAGTACGTC.

This chain joins TRBV9 and TRBJ2-1; TRBD2 aligns across 10 bases. Germline lookup yields CDR1 SGDLS and CDR2 YYNGEE. The V segment lost 4 bases and the J segment 4 bases; nucleotides outside the gene matches: 5. The CDR3 contains 15 residues. The CDR3 is CASSTGLATYNEQFF. DNA for the CDR3: TGTGCCAGCAGCACGGGACTAGCGACATACAATGAGCAGTTCTTC.

CDR3 sequence reads: CASSANYGYTF. In nucleotides, the CDR3 is TGTGCCAGCAGTGCAAACTATGGCTACACCTTC. The J gene is TRBJ1-2, the V gene TRBV6-2 or TRBV6-3, with D unclear. Trimming left V 5 bases short and J 2 bases short, with 3 bases between. Germline V lookup: CDR1 MNHEY, CDR2 SVGEGT. CDR3 length: 11 residues.

The V and J genes are TRBV12-3 or TRBV12-4 and TRBJ2-5; D unclear. The CDR3 runs 12 residues. V was clipped by 8 bases and J by 4 bases, with 11 bases between them. CDR3 sequence reads: CASQRGVETQYF. As DNA, the CDR3 is TGTGCCAGCCAGAGAGGAGTAGAGACCCAGTACTTC.

The chain couples TRBV20-1 to TRBJ2-7, with D unclear. The CDR3 runs 11 residues. Germline CDR1 DFQATT, CDR2 SNEGSKA (reference sequence). The V gene lost 4 bases and the J gene lost 4 bases, with 8 bases spanning the gap. The chain's CDR3 is CSANSGYEQYV. Written as DNA, the CDR3 is TGCAGTGCTAATTCCGGATACGAGCAGTACGTC.

The chain couples TRBV7-3 to TRBJ2-2, with D maybe TRBD1 (5 bases). Germline CDR1 SGHTA, CDR2 FQGTGA. This CDR3 comprises 16 residues. Between the trimmed V and J ends, which lost 0 bases and 4 bases, there was a span of 12 bases. CDR3 sequence (DNA): TGTGCCAGCAGCTTAACCCTAGGGGCAGGCACCGGGGAGCTGTTTTTT. Translated, it gives CASSLTLGAGTGELFF.

The chain recombines TRBV4-3 with TRBJ1-3, with TRBD1 matching over 8 bases. V shed 5 bases and J 4 bases; nucleotides not matched to a gene: 1. CDR3 length equals 13 residues. Germline loops: CDR1 LGHNA, CDR2 YSLEER. CDR3 bases: TGCGCCAGCAGCAGGGACAGGGGAAACACCATATATTTT. This gives the protein CASSRDRGNTIYF.

In its sample, this clone was seen a few times. This chain joins TRBV6-2 or TRBV6-3 and TRBJ2-2; D might be TRBD1 (6 bases). The CDR3 runs 16 residues. Trimming stripped 2 bases from V and 4 bases from J, with 14 bases between. CDR1 and CDR2 (germline): MNHEY, SVGEGT. CDR3 in DNA: TGTGCCAGCAGTTACCTGTCACAGGGATTCACCGGGGAGCTGTTTTTT. Translated: CASSYLSQGFTGELFF.

The gene calls are TRBV7-9 and TRBJ2-3, with 9 bases matching TRBD2. Germline values: CDR1 SEHNR, CDR2 FQNEAQ (reference sequence). After removal of 3 bases from V and 6 bases from J, the junction contained 4 bases not matched to a gene. The CDR3 covers 14 residues. DNA for the CDR3: TGTGCCAGCAGCTTGGGCGGGGGGGCGGATACGCAGTATTTT. Its protein product is CASSLGGGADTQYF.

The rearrangement uses TRBV5-5 and TRBJ1-2; TRBD1 agrees at 8 bases. The CDR3 is 13 amino acids. The germline CDR1 and CDR2 sequences are SGHKS and YYEKEE (reference sequence). With 4 bases clipped from V and 4 bases from J, the junction kept 3 bases outside the gene matches. CDR3 amino acids: CASSPGQGYGYTF. CDR3 nucleotide sequence: TGTGCCAGCAGCCCCGGACAGGGCTATGGCTACACCTTC. Based on the CDR3 plus reference TRBV5-5 and TRBJ1-2, the full variable domain is DAGVTQSPTHLIKTRGQQVTLRCSPISGHKSVSWYQQVLGQGPQFIFQYYEKEERGRGNFPDRFSARQFPNYSSELNVNALLLGDSALYLCASSPGQGYGYTFGSGTRLTVV.

This clone was seen more than once but under ten times. The chain is built from TRBV25-1 and TRBJ1-1, with D perhaps TRBD1 (5 bases). V lost 3 bases and J lost 4, with 9 bases in between. The length of the CDR3 is 13 residues. Germline values: CDR1 MGHDK, CDR2 SYGVNS. DNA for the CDR3: TGTGCCAGCAGTGATGGCGGGGGCACTGAAGCTTTCTTT. This translates into CASSDGGGTEAFF.

The chain recombines TRBV9 with TRBJ2-5; D is ambiguous. Germline lookup yields CDR1 SGDLS and CDR2 YYNGEE. The ends were cut back, 1 base at V and 2 bases at J, with 9 bases in the middle. The CDR3 sequence is 14 residues long. CDR3 bases: TGTGCCAGCAGCGTATATCCCTTTCAAGAGACCCAGTACTTC. Translated, it gives CASSVYPFQETQYF.

V gene TRBV6-1 combines with J gene TRBJ1-3; possible D gene TRBD1, 5 bases. From germline, CDR1 is MNHNS and CDR2 SASEGT. Trimming took off 3 bases at V and 1 base at J, with 7 bases between the two ends. The CDR3 runs to 14 residues. The CDR3 here is CASSDGGSGNTIYF. The CDR3 DNA sequence: TGTGCCAGCAGTGATGGGGGTTCTGGAAACACCATATATTTT.

The rearrangement joins TRBV2 to TRBJ2-1; 11 nucleotides agree with TRBD2. CDR1 SNHLY and CDR2 FYNNEI come from the germline V gene. The ends lost 6 bases at V and 7 bases at J; junction bases unmatched: 5. The CDR3 has 14 residues. CDR3 in amino acids: CASSPGLAVNEQFF. CDR3 DNA sequence: TGTGCCAGCAGCCCGGGACTAGCGGTTAATGAGCAGTTCTTC.

This clone was seen a few times. The chain joins TRBV6-5 to TRBJ1-6, with D perhaps TRBD1 (5 bases). This CDR3 is built from 14 residues. Between the trimmed V and J ends, which lost 2 bases and 7 bases, there was a span of 9 bases. The germline CDR1 and CDR2 sequences are MNHEY and SVGAGI. The CDR3 DNA reads as TGTGCCAGCAGTTACGGGGCAGGAAATTCACCCCTCCACTTT. The encoded protein is CASSYGAGNSPLHF.

The chain joins TRBV4-1 to TRBJ2-5; a weak D match, TRBD2 (5 bases). This CDR3 region has 13 residues. V lost 4 bases and J lost 2, with 8 bases in between. Germline V CDR1 and CDR2: MGHRA, YSYEKL. The CDR3 here is CASSPRLQETQYF. The CDR3 bases are TGCGCCAGCAGCCCCAGACTACAAGAGACCCAGTACTTC.

This clone was found many times. The V call is TRBV10-3, the J call TRBJ1-1, with 9 bases matching TRBD1. Losses at the gene ends were 6 bases for V and 5 bases for J; bases not matched to a gene: 10. Germline values: CDR1 ENHRY, CDR2 SYGVKD. The CDR3 has 15 residues. The chain's CDR3 is CAISPGQGLGTEAFF. The CDR3 DNA sequence: TGTGCCATCAGCCCGGGACAGGGATTGGGAACTGAAGCTTTCTTT.

The chain links TRBV28 to TRBJ1-2, with 8 bases aligning to TRBD1. CDR1 is MDHEN and CDR2 is SYDVKM in the germline V gene. Unmatched junction bases numbered 7, after V lost 0 bases and J lost 7 bases. The CDR3 loop spans 15 amino acids. As DNA, the CDR3 is TGTGCCAGCAGTTTATGGGCGCGGACAGGGTTTGGCTACACCTTC. It yields the protein CASSLWARTGFGYTF.

The chain joins TRBV7-8 to TRBJ1-1, with 8 positions matching TRBD1. V shed 5 bases, J shed 1 base, and the junction held 6 bases outside the gene matches. Germline-derived CDR1 and CDR2 are SGHVS and FQNEAQ. This CDR3 region has 15 residues. The CDR3 spells CASSKPGQGNTEAFF. DNA of the CDR3: TGTGCCAGCAGCAAACCCGGACAGGGGAACACTGAAGCTTTCTTT.

The chain couples TRBV5-6 to TRBJ2-2, with D possibly matching TRBD2 (7 bases). This CDR3 is built from 19 residues. Germline V lookup: CDR1 SGHDT, CDR2 YYEEEE. Trimming shortened V by 2 bases and J by 2 bases, and 22 bases separated the two germline ends. The CDR3: CASSFGPGRGGRNTGELFF. The DNA for the CDR3 is TGTGCCAGCAGCTTTGGGCCGGGGAGGGGGGGCCGAAACACCGGGGAGCTGTTTTTT.

This chain uses TRBV20-1 with TRBJ2-3; D is undetermined. The CDR3 runs to 11 residues. CDR1 is DFQATT and CDR2 is SNEGSKA in the germline V gene (reference sequence). Trimming removed 8 bases at V and 2 bases at J, with 8 bases between. The chain's CDR3 is CSSQPTDTQYF. As DNA, the CDR3 is TGCAGTTCGCAACCCACAGATACGCAGTATTTT.

The chain combines TRBV18 with TRBJ2-1, with D possibly being TRBD1 (7 bases). Per the germline V gene, CDR1 is KGHSH and CDR2 is LQKENI. The germline V and J ends were trimmed by 2 bases and 6 bases, with 17 bases remaining between them. The length of the CDR3 is 16 residues. In DNA, the CDR3 is TGTGCCAGCTCACCAGGGATGCAGGGGGGACTCAATGAGCAGTTCTTC. Amino acid sequence: CASSPGMQGGLNEQFF.

This clone was counted a few times. The V call is TRBV18, the J call TRBJ2-2; D remains unclear. Germline CDR1 reads KGHSH; CDR2 reads LQKENI. Trimming left V 0 bases short and J 3 bases short, with 11 bases between. This CDR3 has 16 residues. CDR3 sequence: CASSPPGRADTGELFF. CDR3 DNA sequence: TGTGCCAGCTCACCACCGGGAAGGGCGGACACCGGGGAGCTGTTTTTT.

The genes are TRBV11-1 and TRBJ2-7, with D possibly being TRBD1 (6 bases). Germline values: CDR1 SGHAT, CDR2 FQDESV (reference sequence). CDR3 length: 15 amino acids. V lost 2 bases to trimming and J lost 2 bases, with 13 bases between them. DNA of the CDR3: TGTGCCAGCAGCTTATTACAGGGTCCACCCTACGAGCAGTACGTC. It is translated as CASSLLQGPPYEQYV.